A single T cell receptor (beta chain) is shown here with its context. This entry comes from a study of blood T cell repertoires in COVID-19. In the original workflow: Scientists estimated how many nucleated cells there were by amplifying reference gene primers. The protocol was immunoSEQ multiplex PCR, while the TCRdb copy is restricted to in-frame clones and leaves out a portion. V, J and clone size are taken as reported in that table, and D and trimming were inferred from the DNA itself. This table holds 230,000 or so clones, about 79% found once. The CDR3 sequence is 13 residues long. Germline values: CDR1 MNHEY, CDR2 SVGAGI. The V and J ends lost 6 bases and 4 bases, in that order; junction bases with no gene match: 4.

The V gene is TRBV6-5, the J gene TRBJ2-3; 7 nucleotides align to TRBD1. This TCR was sampled from a woman aged 40 to 55 who had recovered from COVID-19. The specimen was peripheral blood. CDR3 sequence reads: CASRYRGADTQYF. CDR3 DNA: TGTGCCAGCAGGTACAGGGGCGCAGATACGCAGTATTTT.